This T cell receptor (beta chain) was documented in a study of identical twins. TCRdb processed the 5' RACE reads anew with MiXCR; each CDR3 protein has one entry. The data show roughly 1.6 million distinct CDR3 sequences, less than 40% seen once. Germline CDR1 and CDR2: MNHEY and SVGEGT. The CDR3 covers 17 residues. This chain links TRBV6-2 or TRBV6-3 with TRBJ2-5; 12 bases align to TRBD2. The DNA matches TRBJ2-7 better at its end, which makes the J call doubtful. The sequence was obtained from a newborn girl in good health. The specimen was cord blood. The chain's CDR3 is CASSYSLRTSGEGEQYF. DNA for the CDR3: TGTGCCAGCAGTTACTCCCTTCGGACTAGCGGGGAAGGCGAGCAGTACTTC.